This T cell receptor beta chain was retrieved from a study of blood T cell repertoires in COVID-19. Overall study context: Samples came from the United States, Italy and Spain, spanning acute and convalescent COVID-19. PBMCs, B-cell-depleted T cells, or T cells provided the cDNA or gDNA that made up the material.

Germline V gives CDR1 SGHDT, CDR2 YYEEEE. J lost 6 bases, V lost 4 bases, and 4 bases had no gene match. The CDR3 covers 15 residues. Per the study methods: Using reference gene primer amplification, nucleated cell counts were estimated. Sequenced by immunoSEQ multiplex PCR; TCRdb stores in-frame clones only, minus some. From that table come the V and J calls and clone size; the DNA was used to work out D and trimming. The table records 250,000 to 350,000 clones, roughly 87% of them present only once. This clone was recorded a few times. This chain uses TRBV5-6 with TRBJ2-1, with 13 positions matching TRBD2. The material sequenced was peripheral blood. This clonotype originated in a woman in her forties or fifties who had recovered from COVID-19. The CDR3 reads CASSILAGGVNEQFF. Written as DNA, the CDR3 is TGTGCCAGCAGCATACTAGCGGGAGGGGTCAATGAGCAGTTCTTC. Filled out from reference TRBV5-6 and TRBJ2-1, the complete variable domain reads DAGVTQSPTHLIKTRGQQVTLRCSPKSGHDTVSWYQQALGQGPQFIFQYYEEEERQRGNFPDRFSGHQFPNYSSELNVNALLLGDSALYLCASSILAGGVNEQFFGPGTRLTVL.